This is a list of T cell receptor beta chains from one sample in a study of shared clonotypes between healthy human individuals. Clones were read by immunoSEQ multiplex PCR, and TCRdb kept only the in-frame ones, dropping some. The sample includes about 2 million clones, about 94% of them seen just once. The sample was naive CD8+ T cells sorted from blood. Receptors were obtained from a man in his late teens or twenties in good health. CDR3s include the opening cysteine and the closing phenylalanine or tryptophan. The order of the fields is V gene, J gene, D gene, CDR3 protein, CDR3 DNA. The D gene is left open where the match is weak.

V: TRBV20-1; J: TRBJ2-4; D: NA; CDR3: CSAGLLAIQYF; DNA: TGCAGTGCTGGACTATTAGCTATTCAGTACTTC
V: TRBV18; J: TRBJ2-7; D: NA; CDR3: CASSPEDPDEQYF; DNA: TGTGCCAGCTCACCCGAGGACCCAGACGAGCAGTACTTC
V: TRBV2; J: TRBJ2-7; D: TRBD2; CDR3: CASSSGTRIVGYEQYF; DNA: TGTGCCAGCAGTTCCGGGACTAGGATCGTAGGCTACGAGCAGTACTTC
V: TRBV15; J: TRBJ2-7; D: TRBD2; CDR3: CATSRDKTSGGSYEQYF; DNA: TGTGCCACCAGCAGAGATAAGACTAGCGGGGGGTCCTACGAGCAGTACTTC
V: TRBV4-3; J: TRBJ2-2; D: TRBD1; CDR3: CASSQDRVRGPTGELFF; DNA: TGCGCCAGCAGCCAAGATCGGGTCAGGGGGCCAACCGGGGAGCTGTTTTTT
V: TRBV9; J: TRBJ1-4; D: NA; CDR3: CASSPQFNAEKLFF; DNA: TGTGCCAGCAGCCCACAGTTTAACGCGGAAAAACTGTTTTTT
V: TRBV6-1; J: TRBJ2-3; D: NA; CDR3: CASSDGYRTATDTQYF; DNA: TGTGCCAGCAGTGATGGGTACAGAACCGCCACAGATACGCAGTATTTT
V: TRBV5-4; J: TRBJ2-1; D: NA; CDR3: CASSLGGNNNEQFF; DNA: TGTGCCAGCAGCTTGGGAGGGAATAACAATGAGCAGTTCTTC
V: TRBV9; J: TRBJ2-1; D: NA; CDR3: CASSLDPGGAEQFF; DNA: TGTGCCAGCAGCCTAGATCCGGGCGGAGCTGAGCAGTTCTTC
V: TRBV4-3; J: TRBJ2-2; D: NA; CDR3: CASSQDRTVWAGELFF; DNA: TGCGCCAGCAGCCAAGATCGGACGGTTTGGGCCGGGGAGCTGTTTTTT
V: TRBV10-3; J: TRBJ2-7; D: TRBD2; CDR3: CAISGVAGAYEQYF; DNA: TGTGCCATCAGTGGGGTAGCGGGGGCCTACGAGCAGTACTTC
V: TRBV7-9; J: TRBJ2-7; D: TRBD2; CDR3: CASSPGLAGTYEQYF; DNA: TGTGCCAGCAGCCCCGGGCTAGCGGGGACCTACGAGCAGTACTTC
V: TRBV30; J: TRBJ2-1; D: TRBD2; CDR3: CAGGDEQFF; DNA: TGTGCTGGGGGGGACGAGCAGTTCTTC
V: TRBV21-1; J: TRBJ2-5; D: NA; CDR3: CASSKGGSGGLAGGRETQYF; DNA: TGTGCCAGCAGCAAAGGAGGCTCAGGGGGCCTAGCGGGAGGGCGAGAGACCCAGTACTTC
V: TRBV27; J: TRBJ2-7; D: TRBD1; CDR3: CASSLSPGTGDYEQYF; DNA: TGTGCCAGCAGTTTATCCCCCGGGACAGGGGACTACGAGCAGTACTTC
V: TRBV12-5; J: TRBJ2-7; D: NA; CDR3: CASLSGSSYEQHF; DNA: TGTGCTAGCCTCAGTGGATCGTCCTACGAGCAGCACTTC
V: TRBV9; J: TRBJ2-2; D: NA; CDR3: CASKPGIGGELFF; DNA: TGTGCCAGCAAACCGGGAATAGGAGGGGAGCTGTTTTTT
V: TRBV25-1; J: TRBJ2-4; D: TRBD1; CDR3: CASSEYGQGAGKNIQYF; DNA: TGTGCCAGCAGTGAATACGGGCAGGGGGCAGGCAAAAACATTCAGTACTTC
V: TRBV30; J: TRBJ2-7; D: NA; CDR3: CAWSVQAAGYEQYF; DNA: TGTGCCTGGAGTGTACAGGCAGCCGGTTACGAGCAGTACTTC
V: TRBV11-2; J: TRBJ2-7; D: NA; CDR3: CASSFRYEQYF; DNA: TGTGCCAGCAGCTTTCGGTACGAGCAGTACTTC
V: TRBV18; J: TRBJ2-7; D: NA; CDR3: CASSQAADYEQYF; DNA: TGTGCCAGCTCACAGGCGGCCGACTACGAGCAGTACTTC
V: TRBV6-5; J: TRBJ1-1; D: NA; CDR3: CASSSGAPGTEAFF; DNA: TGTGCCAGCAGTTCCGGGGCCCCGGGCACTGAAGCTTTCTTT
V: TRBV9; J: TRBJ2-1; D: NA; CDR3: CASSVVLGDEQFF; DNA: TGTGCCAGCAGCGTAGTTCTGGGCGATGAGCAGTTCTTC
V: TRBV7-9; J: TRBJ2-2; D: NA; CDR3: CASSLVGSNTGELFF; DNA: TGTGCCAGCAGCTTAGTTGGGTCCAACACCGGGGAGCTGTTTTTT
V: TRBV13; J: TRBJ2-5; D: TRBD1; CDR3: CASSFQGARVETQYF; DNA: TGTGCCAGCAGCTTCCAGGGGGCGAGAGTAGAGACCCAGTACTTC
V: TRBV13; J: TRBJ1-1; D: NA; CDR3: CASSLRMGNTEAFF; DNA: TGTGCCAGCAGCTTAAGGATGGGGAACACTGAAGCTTTCTTT
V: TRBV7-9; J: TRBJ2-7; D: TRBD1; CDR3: CASSLVQGTHEQYF; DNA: TGTGCCAGCAGCTTAGTACAGGGGACCCACGAGCAGTACTTC
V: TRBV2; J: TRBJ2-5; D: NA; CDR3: CASSTNSRDGVSQETQYF; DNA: TGTGCCAGCAGTACGAACTCTAGGGATGGAGTATCTCAAGAGACCCAGTACTTC
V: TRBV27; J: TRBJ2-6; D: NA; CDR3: CASSLMGVSGANVLTF; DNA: TGTGCCAGCAGTTTAATGGGGGTCTCAGGGGCCAACGTCCTGACTTTC